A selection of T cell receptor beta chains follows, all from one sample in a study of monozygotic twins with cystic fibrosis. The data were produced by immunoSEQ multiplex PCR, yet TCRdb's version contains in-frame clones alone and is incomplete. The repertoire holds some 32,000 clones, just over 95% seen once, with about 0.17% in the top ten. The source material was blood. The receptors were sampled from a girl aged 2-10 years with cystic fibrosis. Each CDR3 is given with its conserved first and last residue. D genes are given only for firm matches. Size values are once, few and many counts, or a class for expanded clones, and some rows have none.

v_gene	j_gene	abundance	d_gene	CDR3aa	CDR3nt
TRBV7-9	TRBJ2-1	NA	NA	CASSPTSTDGEQFF	TGTGCCAGCAGCCCAACGTCGACCGACGGAGAGCAGTTCTTC
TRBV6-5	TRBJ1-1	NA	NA	CASSSLGANTTEAFF	TGTGCCAGCAGTTCGCTGGGGGCGAATACCACTGAAGCTTTCTTT
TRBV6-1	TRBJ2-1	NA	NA	CASGKGSVNEQFF	TGTGCCAGCGGAAAGGGAAGCGTCAATGAGCAGTTCTTC
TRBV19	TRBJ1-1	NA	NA	CASKGPFYEAFF	TGTGCCAGTAAGGGGCCCTTCTATGAAGCTTTCTTT
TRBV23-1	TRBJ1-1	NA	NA	CASSHQGPNTEAFF	TGCGCCAGCAGTCACCAGGGGCCGAACACTGAAGCTTTCTTT
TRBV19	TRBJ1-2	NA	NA	CATTNFYGYTF	TGTGCCACTACTAATTTCTATGGCTACACCTTC
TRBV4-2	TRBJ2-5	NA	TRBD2	CASRRSSGNQETQYF	TGTGCCAGCCGGCGGTCTAGCGGAAACCAAGAGACCCAGTACTTC
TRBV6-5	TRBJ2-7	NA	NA	CASSLVTDTYEQYF	TGTGCCAGCAGCCTTGTGACAGACACCTACGAGCAGTACTTC
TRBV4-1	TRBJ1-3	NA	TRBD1	CASSLSTGSGNTIYF	TGCGCCAGCAGCCTATCGACAGGGTCTGGAAACACCATATATTTT
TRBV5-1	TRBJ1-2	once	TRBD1	CASSADRQGFTNYGYTF	TGCGCCAGCAGCGCCGATCGACAGGGGTTTACTAACTATGGCTACACCTTC
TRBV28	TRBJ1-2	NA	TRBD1	CASTDLETGSVRGYTF	TGTGCCAGCACCGATCTGGAGACAGGGAGTGTTCGTGGCTACACCTTC
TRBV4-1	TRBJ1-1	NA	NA	CASSPGGFGLTTEAFF	TGCGCCAGCAGCCCAGGAGGATTCGGGCTTACCACTGAAGCTTTCTTT
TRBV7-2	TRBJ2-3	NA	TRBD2	CASSLVSGRDGDTQYF	TGTGCCAGCAGCTTAGTTAGCGGGAGGGACGGAGATACGCAGTATTTT
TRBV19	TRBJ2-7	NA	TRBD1	CASSIGGTGLEQYF	TGTGCCAGTAGTATAGGCGGGACAGGGCTCGAGCAGTACTTC
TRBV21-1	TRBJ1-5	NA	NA	CASSPNGDRTDGYSNQPQHF	TGTGCCAGCAGCCCCAATGGAGACCGGACAGACGGTTATAGCAATCAGCCCCAGCATTTT
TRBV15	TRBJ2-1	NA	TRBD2	CATSRDRLAEVYEQFF	TGTGCCACCAGCAGAGATCGACTAGCTGAGGTGTATGAGCAGTTCTTC